The T cell receptor beta chain described here comes from a study of regulatory T cells in long-lasting Graves disease (dated by TCRdb to about 2021). Regarding the complete study: Persistent Graves' disease was defined as antithyroid drug treatment for over 5 years with persistently positive TSH receptor autoantibodies. Patients with persistent Graves' disease were compared with patients with newly diagnosed Graves' disease using TCR sequencing and RNA sequencing of peripheral blood. The study was registered as a clinical trial and conducted in China. A total of about 33 samples underwent TCR sequencing, from about 13 patients with persistent Graves' disease and roughly 20 patients with newly diagnosed Graves' disease. On average, persistent Graves' disease patients in the clinical cohort had been on antithyroid drugs for about 9.3 years.

The paper as a whole reports these results and caveats: Persistent Graves' disease patients showed lower TCR Shannon entropy and fewer highly expanded clones than newly diagnosed patients, suggesting clonal expansion. Only peripheral blood was studied, because thyroid tissue, the primary lesion, was inaccessible. Sequencing and analysis were limited to the TCR beta chain. The small sample size was acknowledged by the authors as a limitation that may reduce accuracy. Patients with persistent disease shared more public clonotypes (about 2,900) than newly diagnosed patients did (around 980). TRBV28, TRBJ1-2 and TRBJ2-5 were preferentially used in persistent disease, while TRBV20-1 and TRBJ2-1 were favored in newly diagnosed disease.

V and J are truncated by 11 bases and 1 base respectively, leaving an intervening sequence of 14 bases. The CDR3 runs 13 residues from the cysteine to the phenylalanine. Only the CDR3 DNA stays, 39 bases, in frame from base 1. Sequences SNHLY (CDR1) and FYNNEI (CDR2) are obtained from the germline V gene. This clonotype was seen ten or more times. Its antigen remains unidentified. Base qualities are not recorded, but no much larger clone differs from it by a single base. The sample's time point label, decoded: persistent/refractory GD, antithyroid drugs over 5 years with positive TRAb. For both TCR sequencing and RNA sequencing, RNA was extracted from PBMCs in TRIzol. Graves' disease was diagnosed according to American Thyroid Association guidelines. The patients came from an endocrinology department in Xi'an, China. Each patient gave 7 to 9.5 milliliters of peripheral blood, collected in an EDTA anticoagulant tube. Ficoll Paque Plus density gradient separation was used to isolate PBMCs, and no further T cell sorting was performed. An Agilent 2100 Bioanalyzer and agarose gel were used to check RNA quality, while a NanoDrop 2000 measured RNA concentration.

Library preparation used multiplex PCR. TCRdb lists the instrument as Illumina HiSeq 4000. TCR beta libraries were built with iRepertoire HTBI primers and Arm-PCR amplification of CDR3 regions. Before sequencing, the PCR products went through gel purification. As for the authors' bioinformatics: Gene usage analysis of CDR3 amino acid clonotypes relied on the approximately 62 TRBV and about 15 TRBJ segments identified across samples. COPE and FqMerger were used to merge the filtered high-quality paired reads into contigs. BLAST was used to align contigs to IMGT TRBV, TRBD and TRBJ reference genes, and CDR3 was defined according to IMGT. Highly expanded clones were defined as clonotypes with a frequency above 0.1%. Shannon entropy served as the measure of repertoire diversity, while the Gini coefficient captured V-J evenness. Clonotypes shared by more than one individual were considered public. Using fastp trimming at Q25 and MiXCR clonotype assembly, TCRdb reanalyzed the public sequencing data and kept in-frame beta chains. Each CDR3 protein gets just one entry, which takes the most common genes and DNA from the rows behind it. TCRdb's processing, not the authors', yielded these V and J calls. Across this sample there are roughly 400,000 distinct CDR3 sequences, with roughly 23% seen only once. The ten largest clones represent around 15% of the sample.

The material sequenced was peripheral blood mononuclear cells (PBMCs), taken when the disease was refractory, from a patient treated with antithyroid drugs. The V and J genes are TRBV2 and TRBJ1-1; possibly the D gene is TRBD1, per 5 matching bases. The clonotype originates from a female donor with Graves disease. The CDR3 protein: CAVGTERNTEAFF. The DNA reads TGTGCCGTTGGGACGGAAAGGAACACTGAAGCTTTCTTT.